This TCR beta chain appears in the sequencing data of a study of cytomegalovirus exposure and HLA in healthy donors. Study background: Around 200 million T cells yielded roughly 120 million unique TCR beta sequences, as an earlier analysis found. Whole-study results and caveats: Association with HLA alleles at 0.05 false discovery rate was found for around 17,000 TCR beta sequences in a later analysis.

V was cut by 0 bases and J by 1 base, with 11 bases left in between. Per germline, CDR1 MNHEY and CDR2 SVGAGI. This CDR3 contains 16 residues. 13 Jbeta primers and 60 Vbeta primers were used for the PCR. The table came from immunoSEQ multiplex PCR; TCRdb's copy has only in-frame clones and leaves some out. Of 90,000 or so clones listed, roughly 82% are singletons. On this clone: Its antigen is undetermined.

Healthy bone marrow donors made up the donor group. The J gene is TRBJ2-3, the V gene TRBV6-5; D perhaps matches TRBD2 (6 bases). Sequencing was performed on PBMCs. The receptor comes from a man under 40 in good health and CMV-seropositive. The CDR3 DNA is TGTGCCAGCAGTTACTCAGACGGGAGAGGCACAGATACGCAGTATTTT. As protein: CASSYSDGRGTDTQYF.